This T cell receptor (beta chain) was captured in a study of T-cell reconstitution after alpha-beta-depleted transplantation in children. The study, taken as a whole, reports: Reportedly, roughly two months post-transplant, alpha-beta T cells arose from several hundred expanded graft clones. Newly produced T cells mostly provided counts and TCRbeta diversity after one year, as hyperexpanded clones declined. It was surviving recipient T cells and thymic progenitors that gave some patients high TCRbeta diversity at day 60.

This clonotype was seen a few times. What it recognizes is unknown. Molecular barcoding with unique molecular identifiers was used for the TCRbeta library. TCRdb re-analysed the PCR reads in MiXCR, keeping a single row per CDR3 protein. The repertoire includes about 310,000 distinct CDR3 sequences, around 25% of them detected once, and approximately 11% sits in the top ten. The starting material was PBMCs, mostly from graft donor cells, obtained 180 days after TCRalphabeta/CD19-depleted stem cell transplant. The source of this sequence is a male patient between 5 and 17 years old who had a stem cell transplant for acute lymphoblastic leukemia, so the T cells may come from the graft donor.

The CDR3 DNA sequence: TGCGCCAGCAGCTGGGGGATTATGAACACTGAAGCTTTCTTT. Amino acids: CASSWGIMNTEAFF. The chain couples TRBV5-1 to TRBJ1-1, with D perhaps TRBD1 (5 bases). This CDR3 is 14 amino acids long. Trimming pared 3 bases from V and 0 bases from J, leaving 9 bases between. CDR1 is SGHRS, CDR2 YFSETQ, per germline.